In its sample, the clone carrying this TCR beta chain was seen a few times. Primers used in a second PCR of roughly 7 to 11 cycles were a sample-barcoded 5' primer and a J-beta primer mix. Each TCR beta cDNA got a 12-nucleotide random molecular identifier. TCRdb reanalysed the 5' RACE reads using MiXCR and keeps one entry per CDR3 protein. The sample consists of 760,000 or so distinct CDR3 sequences, more than 20% of them appearing once. In germline, CDR1 is SGHVS, CDR2 FNYEAQ. The V end was cut by 3 bases, the J end by 4 bases, with 17 bases between. The CDR3 has 16 residues. This specimen comes from a study of blood T cells in healthy people across ages. These data also formed part of another study, on T cells of mothers and their children.

The genes are TRBV7-6 and TRBJ2-3; a possible D gene is TRBD2 (7 bases). The clonotype comes from a boy younger than 18 in good health. Sample: blood. The CDR3 protein is CASSLQRGGKADTQYF. The CDR3 nucleotides read TGTGCCAGCAGCTTGCAGCGCGGGGGCAAGGCAGATACGCAGTATTTT.